This entry describes one TCR beta chain. The table came from immunoSEQ multiplex PCR; TCRdb's copy has only in-frame clones and leaves some out. The sample holds about 33,000 clones, around nine tenths seen once. This specimen comes from a study of T cells in tuberculosis. Study background: This South African cohort compared adolescents with or without latent tuberculosis against adults with active tuberculosis.

The CDR3 extends over 17 amino acids. Germline CDR1 reads SGHTA; CDR2 reads FQGNSA. Trimming shortened V by 1 base and J by 3 bases, and 19 bases separated the two germline ends. Time point: new active TB diagnosis, blood taken before or within 7 days of starting treatment. V gene TRBV7-2 combines with J gene TRBJ2-7; D perhaps matches TRBD2 (6 bases). This TCR came from an adult with tuberculosis. Sequencing used PBMCs, obtained at tuberculosis diagnosis. CDR3 nucleotide sequence: TGTGCCAGCAGCTTAGATATGCGGGGAAGAATGGGCTACGAGCAGTACTTC. This encodes CASSLDMRGRMGYEQYF.